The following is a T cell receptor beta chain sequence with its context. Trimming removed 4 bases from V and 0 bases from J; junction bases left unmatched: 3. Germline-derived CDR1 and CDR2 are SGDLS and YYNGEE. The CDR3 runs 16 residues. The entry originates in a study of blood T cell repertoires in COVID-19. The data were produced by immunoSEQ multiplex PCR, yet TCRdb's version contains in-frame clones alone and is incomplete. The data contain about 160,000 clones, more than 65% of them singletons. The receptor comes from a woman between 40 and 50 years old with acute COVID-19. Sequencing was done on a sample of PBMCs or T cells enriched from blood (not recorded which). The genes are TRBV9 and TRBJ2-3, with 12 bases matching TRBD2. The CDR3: CASSRGLAGSTDTQYF. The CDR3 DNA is TGTGCCAGCAGCAGGGGACTAGCGGGTAGCACAGATACGCAGTATTTT.